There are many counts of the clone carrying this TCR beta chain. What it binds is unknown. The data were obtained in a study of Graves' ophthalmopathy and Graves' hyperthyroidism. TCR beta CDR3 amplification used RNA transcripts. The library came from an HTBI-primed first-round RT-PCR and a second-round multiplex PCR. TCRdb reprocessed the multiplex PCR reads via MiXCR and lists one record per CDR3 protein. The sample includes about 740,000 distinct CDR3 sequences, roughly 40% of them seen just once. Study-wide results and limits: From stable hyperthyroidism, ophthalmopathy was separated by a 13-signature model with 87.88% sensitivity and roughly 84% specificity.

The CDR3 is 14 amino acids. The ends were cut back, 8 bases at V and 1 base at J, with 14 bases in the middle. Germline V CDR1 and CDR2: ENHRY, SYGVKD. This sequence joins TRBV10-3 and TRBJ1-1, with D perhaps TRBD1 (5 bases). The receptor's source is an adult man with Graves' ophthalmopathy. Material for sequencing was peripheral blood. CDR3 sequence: CAIAPGTGNTEAFF. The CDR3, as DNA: TGTGCCATCGCGCCCGGGACGGGGAACACTGAAGCTTTCTTT.